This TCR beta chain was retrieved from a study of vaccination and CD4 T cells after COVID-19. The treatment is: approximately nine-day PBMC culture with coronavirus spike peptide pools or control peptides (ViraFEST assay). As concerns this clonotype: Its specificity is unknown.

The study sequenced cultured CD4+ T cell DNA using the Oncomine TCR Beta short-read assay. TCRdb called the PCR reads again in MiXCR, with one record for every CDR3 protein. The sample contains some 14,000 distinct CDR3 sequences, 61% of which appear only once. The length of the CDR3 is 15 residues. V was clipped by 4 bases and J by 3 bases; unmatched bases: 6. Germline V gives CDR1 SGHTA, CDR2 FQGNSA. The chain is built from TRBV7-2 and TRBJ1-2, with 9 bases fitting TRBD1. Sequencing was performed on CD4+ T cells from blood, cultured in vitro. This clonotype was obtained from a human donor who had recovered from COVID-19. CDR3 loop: CASSSGTGNYYGYTF. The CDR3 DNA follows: TGTGCCAGCAGCTCCGGGACAGGGAACTACTATGGCTACACCTTC.